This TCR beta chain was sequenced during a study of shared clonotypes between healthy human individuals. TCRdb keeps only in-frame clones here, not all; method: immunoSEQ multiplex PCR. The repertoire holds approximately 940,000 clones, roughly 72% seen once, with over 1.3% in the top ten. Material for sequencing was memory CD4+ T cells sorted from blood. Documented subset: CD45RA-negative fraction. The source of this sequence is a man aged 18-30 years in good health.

This CDR3 is CASSLDPGGNQPQHF. CDR3 in DNA: TGTGCCAGCAGCTTAGATCCAGGTGGCAATCAGCCCCAGCATTTT. V and J are TRBV7-2 and TRBJ1-5; no clear D. Trimming stripped 1 base from V and 2 bases from J, with 9 bases between. This CDR3 comprises 15 residues. The V gene's germline CDR1 is SGHTA and CDR2 FQGNSA. Full variable domain (rest looked up from reference TRBV7-2 and TRBJ1-5): GAGVSQSPSNKVTEKGKDVELRCDPISGHTALYWYRQSLGQGLEFLIYFQGNSAPDKSGLPSDRFSAERTGGSVSTLTIQRTQQEDSAVYLCASSLDPGGNQPQHFGDGTRLSIL.